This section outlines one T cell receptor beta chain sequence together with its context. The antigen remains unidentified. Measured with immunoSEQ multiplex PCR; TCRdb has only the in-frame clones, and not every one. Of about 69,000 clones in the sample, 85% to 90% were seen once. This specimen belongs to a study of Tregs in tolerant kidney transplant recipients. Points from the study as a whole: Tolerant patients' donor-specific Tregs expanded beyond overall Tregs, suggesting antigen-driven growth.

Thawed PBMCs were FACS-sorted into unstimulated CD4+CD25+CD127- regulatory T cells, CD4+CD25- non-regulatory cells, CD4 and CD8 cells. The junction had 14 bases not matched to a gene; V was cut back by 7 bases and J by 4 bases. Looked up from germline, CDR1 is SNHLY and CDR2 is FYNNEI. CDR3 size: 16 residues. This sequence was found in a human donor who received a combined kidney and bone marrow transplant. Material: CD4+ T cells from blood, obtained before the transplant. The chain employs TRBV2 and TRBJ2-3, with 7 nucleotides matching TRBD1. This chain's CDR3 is CASTTSQGRLADTQYF. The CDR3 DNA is TGTGCCAGCACCACATCACAGGGGCGGTTGGCAGATACGCAGTATTTT.